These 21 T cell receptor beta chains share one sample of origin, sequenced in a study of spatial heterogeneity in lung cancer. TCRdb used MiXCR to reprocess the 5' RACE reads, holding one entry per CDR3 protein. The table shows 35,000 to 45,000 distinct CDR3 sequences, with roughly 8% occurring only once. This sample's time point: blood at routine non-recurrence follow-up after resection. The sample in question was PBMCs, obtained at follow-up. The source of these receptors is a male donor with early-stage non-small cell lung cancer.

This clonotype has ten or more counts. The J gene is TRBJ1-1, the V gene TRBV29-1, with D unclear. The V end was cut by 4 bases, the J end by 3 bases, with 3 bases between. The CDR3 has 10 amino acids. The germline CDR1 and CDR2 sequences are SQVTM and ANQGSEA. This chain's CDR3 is CSVGDTEAFF. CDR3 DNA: TGCAGCGTTGGTGACACTGAAGCTTTCTTT.

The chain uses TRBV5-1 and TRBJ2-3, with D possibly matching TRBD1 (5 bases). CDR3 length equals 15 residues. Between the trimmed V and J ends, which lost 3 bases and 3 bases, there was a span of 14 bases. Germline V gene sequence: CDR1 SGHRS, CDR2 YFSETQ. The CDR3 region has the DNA TGCGCCAGCAGCTCGTTGGGCAGGGAAACAGATACGCAGTATTTT. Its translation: CASSSLGRETDTQYF.

The CDR3 nucleotides read TGCAGCGTTATCGGCGGGGGTGTCAATGAGCAGTTCTTC. Translating it yields CSVIGGGVNEQFF. The rearrangement links TRBV29-1 to TRBJ2-1; 7 nucleotides line up with TRBD2. Germline loops: CDR1 SQVTM, CDR2 ANQGSEA. The CDR3 runs 13 residues. The J segment lost 6 bases and the V segment lost 5 bases, leaving 7 bases of the junction unmatched.

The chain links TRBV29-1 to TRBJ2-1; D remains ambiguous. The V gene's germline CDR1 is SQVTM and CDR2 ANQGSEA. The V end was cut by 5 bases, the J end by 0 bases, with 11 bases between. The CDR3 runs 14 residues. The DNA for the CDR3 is TGCAGCGTTTCCGACATGAGCTCCTACAATGAGCAGTTCTTC. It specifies CSVSDMSSYNEQFF.

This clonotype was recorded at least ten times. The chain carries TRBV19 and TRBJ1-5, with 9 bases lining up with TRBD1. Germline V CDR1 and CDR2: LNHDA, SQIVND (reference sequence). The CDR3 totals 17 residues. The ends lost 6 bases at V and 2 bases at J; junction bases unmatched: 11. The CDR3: CASRSGQGRGGNQPQHF. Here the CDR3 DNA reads TGTGCCAGTAGATCAGGACAGGGGCGGGGAGGCAATCAGCCCCAGCATTTT. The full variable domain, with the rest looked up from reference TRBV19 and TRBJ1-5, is DGGITQSPKYLFRKEGQNVTLSCEQNLNHDAMYWYRQDPGQGLRLIYYSQIVNDFQKGDIAEGYSVSREKKESFPLTVTSAQKNPTAFYLCASRSGQGRGGNQPQHFGDGTRLSIL.

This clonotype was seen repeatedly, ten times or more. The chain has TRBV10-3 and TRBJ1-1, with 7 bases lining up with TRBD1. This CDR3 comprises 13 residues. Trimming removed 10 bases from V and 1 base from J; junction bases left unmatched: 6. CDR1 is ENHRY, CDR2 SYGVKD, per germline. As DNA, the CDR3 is TGTGCCACCTTGGGACAGACGAACACTGAAGCTTTCTTT. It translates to CATLGQTNTEAFF.

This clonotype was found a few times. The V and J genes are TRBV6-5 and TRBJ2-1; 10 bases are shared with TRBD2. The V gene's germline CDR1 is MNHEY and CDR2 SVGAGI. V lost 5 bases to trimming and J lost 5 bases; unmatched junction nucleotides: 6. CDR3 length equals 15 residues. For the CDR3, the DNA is TGTGCCAGCAGTCCAGGACTAGCGGCCAACAATGAGCAGTTCTTC. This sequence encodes CASSPGLAANNEQFF.

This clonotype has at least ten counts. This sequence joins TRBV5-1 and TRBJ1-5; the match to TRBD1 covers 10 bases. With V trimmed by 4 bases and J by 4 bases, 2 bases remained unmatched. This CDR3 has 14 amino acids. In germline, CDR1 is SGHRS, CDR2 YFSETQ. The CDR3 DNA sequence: TGCGCCAGCAGCGGGGGACAGGGGAATCAGCCCCAGCATTTT. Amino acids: CASSGGQGNQPQHF.

CDR3 sequence reads: CASSLGQQETQYF. The CDR3 DNA reads TGTGCCAGCAGCTTAGGTCAGCAAGAGACCCAGTACTTC. The V call is TRBV11-3, the J call TRBJ2-5; D uncertain. V lost 1 base to trimming and J lost 2 bases, with 5 bases between them. The CDR3 spans 13 residues. The germline gives CDR1 SGHNT, CDR2 YENEEA.

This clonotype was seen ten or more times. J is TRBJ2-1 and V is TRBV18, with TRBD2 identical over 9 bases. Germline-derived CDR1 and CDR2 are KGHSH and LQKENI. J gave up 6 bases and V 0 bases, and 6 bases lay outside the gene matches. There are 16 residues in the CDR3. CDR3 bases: TGTGCCAGCTCACCACCCAGCGGGGGGCATGGCAATGAGCAGTTCTTC. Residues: CASSPPSGGHGNEQFF.

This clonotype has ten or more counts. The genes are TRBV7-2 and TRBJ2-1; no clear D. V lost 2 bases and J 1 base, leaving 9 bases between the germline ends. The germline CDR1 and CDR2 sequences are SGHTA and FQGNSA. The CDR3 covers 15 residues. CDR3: CASSLLAVSYNEQFF. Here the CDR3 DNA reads TGTGCCAGCAGCTTATTGGCCGTATCCTACAATGAGCAGTTCTTC.

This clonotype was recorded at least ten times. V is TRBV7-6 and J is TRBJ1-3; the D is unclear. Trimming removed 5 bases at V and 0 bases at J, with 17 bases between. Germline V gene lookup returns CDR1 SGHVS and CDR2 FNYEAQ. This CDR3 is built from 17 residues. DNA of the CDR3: TGTGCCAGCAGCCCCCTTGAAGAGGTCCGCTCTGGAAACACCATATATTTT. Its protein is CASSPLEEVRSGNTIYF.

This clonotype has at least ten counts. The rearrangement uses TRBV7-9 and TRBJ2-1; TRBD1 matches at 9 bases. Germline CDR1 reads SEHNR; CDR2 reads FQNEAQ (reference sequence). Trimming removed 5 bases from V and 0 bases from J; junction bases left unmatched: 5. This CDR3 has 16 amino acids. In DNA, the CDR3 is TGTGCCAGCAGCCCTAGGACAGGGGACTCCTACAATGAGCAGTTCTTC. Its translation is CASSPRTGDSYNEQFF.

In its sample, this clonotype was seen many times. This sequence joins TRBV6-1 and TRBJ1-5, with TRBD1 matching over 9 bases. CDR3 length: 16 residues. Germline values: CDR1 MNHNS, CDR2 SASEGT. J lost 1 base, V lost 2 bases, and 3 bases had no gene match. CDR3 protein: CASSEPGQGSNQPQHF. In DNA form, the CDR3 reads TGTGCCAGCAGTGAACCGGGACAGGGCAGCAATCAGCCCCAGCATTTT.

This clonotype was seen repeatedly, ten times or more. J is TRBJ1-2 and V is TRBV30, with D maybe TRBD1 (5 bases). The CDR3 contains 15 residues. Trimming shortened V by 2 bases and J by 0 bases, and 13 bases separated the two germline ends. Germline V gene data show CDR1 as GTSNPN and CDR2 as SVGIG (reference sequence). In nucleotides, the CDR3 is TGTGCCTGGAGTCCCTTGGGGCAGACTAACTATGGCTACACCTTC. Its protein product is CAWSPLGQTNYGYTF.

The CDR3 DNA sequence: TGTGCCAGCAGTGGGTCGGAGGACACCGGGGAGCTGTTTTTT. The encoded protein is CASSGSEDTGELFF. This sequence joins TRBV6-1 and TRBJ2-2, with a possible D match to TRBD2 (5 bases). This CDR3 region has 14 residues. Germline lookup yields CDR1 MNHNS and CDR2 SASEGT. V was pared by 4 bases and J by 3 bases, with 9 bases between.

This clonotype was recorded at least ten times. CDR3 in amino acids: CASSLHTGANTGELFF. The DNA of the CDR3 is TGTGCCAGCAGCCTCCACACAGGTGCGAACACCGGGGAGCTGTTTTTT. The rearrangement links TRBV3-1 to TRBJ2-2, with D possibly TRBD1 on 5 matching bases. There are 16 residues in the CDR3. Trimming removed 4 bases at V and 0 bases at J, with 12 bases between. Germline lookup yields CDR1 LGHDT and CDR2 YNNKEL (reference sequence).

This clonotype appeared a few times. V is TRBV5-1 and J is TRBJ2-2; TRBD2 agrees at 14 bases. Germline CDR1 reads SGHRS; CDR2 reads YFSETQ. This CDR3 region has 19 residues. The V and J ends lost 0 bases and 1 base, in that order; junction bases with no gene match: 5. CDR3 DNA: TGCGCCAGCAGCTTGGCCGGGACTAGCGGGGGAGTGAACACCGGGGAGCTGTTTTTT. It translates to CASSLAGTSGGVNTGELFF.

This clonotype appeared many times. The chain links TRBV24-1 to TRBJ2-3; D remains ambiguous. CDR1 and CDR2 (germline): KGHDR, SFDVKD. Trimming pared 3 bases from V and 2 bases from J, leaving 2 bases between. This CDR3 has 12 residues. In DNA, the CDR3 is TGTGCCACCAGTGATAACACAGATACGCAGTATTTT. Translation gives CATSDNTDTQYF.

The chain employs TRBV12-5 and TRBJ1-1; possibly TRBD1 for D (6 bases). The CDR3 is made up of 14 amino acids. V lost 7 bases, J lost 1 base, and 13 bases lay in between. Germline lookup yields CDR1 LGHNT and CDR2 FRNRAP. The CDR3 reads CASVDGDKNTEAFF. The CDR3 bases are TGTGCTAGTGTCGACGGGGACAAGAACACTGAAGCTTTCTTT.

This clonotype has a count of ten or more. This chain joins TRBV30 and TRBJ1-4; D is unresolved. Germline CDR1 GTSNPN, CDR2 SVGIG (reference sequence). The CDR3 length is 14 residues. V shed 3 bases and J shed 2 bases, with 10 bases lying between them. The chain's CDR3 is CAWSEGGTNEKLFF. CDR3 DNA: TGTGCCTGGAGCGAGGGCGGCACTAATGAAAAACTGTTTTTT.